This T cell receptor (beta chain) originates from a study of T cell responses to AZD1222 COVID-19 vaccine. Assay: immunoSEQ multiplex PCR; the TCRdb copy retains only in-frame clones and omits some. The profile shows some 95,000 clones, roughly 89% of them singletons. The germline CDR1 and CDR2 sequences are SGHRS and YFSETQ. This CDR3 is built from 14 residues. V was clipped by 3 bases and J by 2 bases, with 9 bases between them. This receptor was obtained from an adult in good health. This chain uses TRBV5-1 with TRBJ1-3, with D possibly being TRBD1 (5 bases). The material sequenced was peripheral blood, taken on day 0 of MenACWY control vaccination. In nucleotides, the CDR3 is TGCGCCAGCAGCTCCCGGGGGGCTGGAAACACCATATATTTT. Encoded protein: CASSSRGAGNTIYF.